Given below is one TCR beta chain in context. The antigen is undetermined. With a much larger clone just one base away, this may be a read error. The authors made cDNA by 5'RACE with 10-nucleotide random UMIs. MiXCR, run by TCRdb on the 5' RACE reads, gives a single entry per CDR3 protein. Of 40,000 to 50,000 distinct CDR3 sequences detected, approximately 2.4% appear once; the ten largest clones hold roughly an eighth. These data belong to a study of neurological immune-mediated disorders. Study results and limitations: None of the CDR3 amino acid sequences found in expanded clones was shared across subjects. This suggests that the TCR-beta repertoires were private in all groups. One related-CDR3 cluster, identified by phylogenetic grouping, held the repertoires of 18 of 34 multiple sclerosis patients and was a possible signature.

CDR1 and CDR2 from the germline V gene are DFQATT and SNEGSKA (reference sequence). V gave up 6 bases and J gave up 2 bases; unmatched junction bases: 8. This CDR3 spans 14 amino acids. Material: PBMCs. The chain carries TRBV20-1 and TRBJ2-7, with 9 bases identical to TRBD1. This clonotype originated in a man aged 25-45 years with multiple sclerosis. CDR3: CSAQGQGPPYEQYF. The DNA of the CDR3 is TGCAGTGCACAGGGACAGGGCCCCCCCTACGAGCAGTACTTC.